A selection of T cell receptor beta chains follows, all from one sample in a study of cytomegalovirus exposure and HLA in healthy donors. Some clones are missing from TCRdb's copy, which holds only in-frame ones; the method was immunoSEQ multiplex PCR. The sample contains 140,000 to 150,000 clones, around two thirds of which appear only once. Sample: PBMCs. Receptors originate from a male donor in good health and CMV-seronegative. The CDR3 runs from the conserved cysteine through the conserved F or W. The order of the fields is clone size, V gene, D gene, J gene, CDR3 protein, CDR3 DNA. D genes are given only for firm matches. Some rows mark clone size as missing; the rest say once, few, many or name a class of expanded clone.

.	TRBV19	.	TRBJ1-2	CASSPLVADGYTF	TGTGCCAGTAGTCCGCTCGTGGCGGATGGCTACACCTTC
once	TRBV18	.	TRBJ1-1	CASSPRVTEAFF	TGTGCCAGCTCACCCAGGGTGACTGAAGCTTTCTTT
.	TRBV30	TRBD1	TRBJ2-5	CAWSVHRGLETQYF	TGTGCCTGGAGTGTACATAGGGGGCTTGAGACCCAGTACTTC
few	TRBV9	TRBD1	TRBJ1-5	CASSGTRWTGDCNQPQHF	TGTGCCAGCAGCGGAACCCGATGGACAGGGGACTGCAATCAGCCCCAGCATTTT
.	TRBV7-2	TRBD1	TRBJ2-2	CAGSPAGQGVFF	TGTGCCGGCAGCCCGGCAGGGCAGGGGGTGTTTTTT
.	TRBV9	TRBD1	TRBJ1-1	CASSVAGGRTEAFF	TGTGCCAGCAGCGTAGCAGGGGGGAGGACTGAAGCTTTCTTT
few	TRBV6-1	TRBD1	TRBJ1-1	CASSHLGQENTEAFF	TGTGCCAGCAGCCACCTGGGACAGGAGAACACTGAAGCTTTCTTT
few	TRBV29-1	.	TRBJ1-1	CSVDEGGMNTEAFF	TGCAGCGTTGATGAGGGAGGGATGAACACTGAAGCTTTCTTT
.	TRBV18	.	TRBJ2-7	CASSPPTGQGPYEQYF	TGTGCCAGCTCACCACCGACGGGTCAAGGCCCCTACGAGCAGTACTTC
.	TRBV7-3	TRBD2	TRBJ2-3	CASSSSGGARTDTQYF	TGTGCCAGCAGCTCTAGCGGGGGGGCTAGGACAGATACGCAGTATTTT
.	TRBV28	.	TRBJ1-4	CASSLGGGMGEKLFF	TGTGCCAGCAGTTTAGGGGGGGGGATGGGTGAAAAACTGTTTTTT
few	TRBV11-2	TRBD1	TRBJ2-7	CASSLVRDSSYEQYF	TGTGCCAGCAGCCTCGTTCGGGACAGCTCCTACGAGCAGTACTTC
.	TRBV27	.	TRBJ1-2	CASSLNPPRHSYGYTF	TGTGCCAGCAGTTTGAATCCGCCGAGACACAGCTATGGCTACACCTTC
.	TRBV6-5	.	TRBJ2-7	CASSINRGEQYF	TGTGCCAGCTCCATCAATCGGGGCGAGCAGTACTTC
.	TRBV7-9	.	TRBJ1-1	CASSLNSGTEAFF	TGTGCCAGCAGCTTAAACAGTGGCACTGAAGCTTTCTTT
.	TRBV30	TRBD1	TRBJ1-2	CAWSRGRGLNYGYTF	TGTGCCTGGAGCCGGGGCAGGGGGCTTAACTATGGCTACACCTTC
.	TRBV18	TRBD1	TRBJ2-7	CASSPIVGQGSYEQYF	TGTGCCAGCTCACCAATCGTGGGACAGGGGTCCTACGAGCAGTACTTC
.	TRBV11-2	TRBD1	TRBJ2-3	CASSLTGGGDTQYF	TGTGCCAGCAGTTTAACAGGGGGCGGAGATACGCAGTATTTT
.	TRBV27	.	TRBJ2-5	CASQGPGDGTQYF	TGTGCCAGTCAGGGGCCTGGGGATGGGACCCAGTACTTC
.	TRBV5-6	.	TRBJ1-2	CASSSQGAGYPF	TGTGCCAGCAGCTCACAGGGAGCTGGCTACCCCTTC
.	TRBV4-1	.	TRBJ2-1	CASSQENRADEQFF	TGCGCCAGCAGCCAAGAGAACAGAGCCGATGAGCAGTTCTTC
.	TRBV27	TRBD1	TRBJ1-2	CASSSQPTGGYYGYTF	TGTGCCAGCAGTTCACAACCGACAGGGGGCTACTATGGCTACACCTTC
.	TRBV7-9	TRBD1	TRBJ1-3	CSSSRDRGFGNTIYF	TGTTCCAGCAGCCGGGACAGGGGGTTCGGAAACACCATATATTTT
.	TRBV5-1	.	TRBJ2-7	CASSAEHFEQYF	TGCGCCAGCAGCGCCGAGCATTTCGAGCAGTACTTC
.	TRBV9	.	TRBJ1-1	CARRGGDTEAFF	TGTGCCAGGCGGGGGGGGGACACTGAAGCTTTCTTT
.	TRBV15	.	TRBJ1-1	CATSRDGGYTEAFF	TGTGCCACCAGCAGAGATGGAGGGTACACTGAAGCTTTCTTT
few	TRBV18	TRBD1	TRBJ1-5	CASSHRDRGDQPQHF	TGTGCCAGCTCACACCGGGACAGGGGTGATCAGCCCCAGCATTTT
.	TRBV6-1	TRBD1	TRBJ1-6	CASREADRGESPLHF	TGTGCCAGCAGGGAAGCCGACAGGGGTGAGTCACCCCTCCACTTT
.	TRBV28	TRBD1	TRBJ2-7	CASSLWDRVSVREQYF	TGTGCCAGCAGTTTATGGGACAGGGTATCAGTTCGCGAGCAGTACTTC
.	TRBV13	.	TRBJ1-1	CASSLGGMNTEAFF	TGTGCCAGCAGCTTAGGGGGCATGAACACTGAAGCTTTCTTT
few	TRBV2	.	TRBJ1-1	CASSDGQSTEAFF	TGTGCCAGCAGTGACGGACAGTCGACTGAAGCTTTCTTT
.	TRBV11-2	.	TRBJ2-1	CASSLGGGGAVYNEQFF	TGTGCCAGCAGCTTAGGGGGTGGGGGGGCCGTCTACAATGAGCAGTTCTTC
few	TRBV5-1	TRBD1	TRBJ1-3	CASSVQGSGNTIYF	TGCGCCAGCAGCGTACAGGGGTCTGGAAACACCATATATTTT
.	TRBV29-1	.	TRBJ2-3	CSVEVLRGLVIDTQYF	TGCAGCGTTGAAGTGTTAAGGGGGTTAGTAATAGATACGCAGTATTTT
.	TRBV2	.	TRBJ2-1	CASRLYNEQFF	TGTGCCAGCAGACTCTACAATGAGCAGTTCTTC